These 24 T cell receptor beta chains came from one sample sequenced in a study of identical twins (dated by TCRdb to 2016 to 2018). The method was 5' RACE. Sequencing took place on an Illumina HiSeq 2000. TCRdb passed the public sequencing reads through fastp at Q25 and MiXCR, retaining productive beta sequences. Rows with one shared CDR3 protein collapse into an entry with the most common genes and DNA. For this sample the table gives 690,000 or so distinct CDR3 sequences, of which 8% to 9% were detected only once. Around 0.95% of the sample belongs to the ten largest clones. This same sample was also taken into another study, of yellow fever vaccine responses in identical twins.

Sequenced material: PBMCs. The receptors were sampled from a woman under 30 in good health.

This clonotype turned up a few times. This chain connects TRBV5-1 to TRBJ2-1, with unresolved D. Germline V gene lookup returns CDR1 SGHRS and CDR2 YFSETQ. The CDR3 contains 15 residues. Trimming took off 1 base at V and 0 bases at J, with 8 bases between the two ends. CDR3 region: CASSLLPRSYNEQFF. DNA of the CDR3: TGCGCCAGCAGCTTGCTTCCCCGCTCCTACAATGAGCAGTTCTTC.

V gene TRBV7-2 combines with J gene TRBJ2-7; TRBD2 agrees at 10 bases. The V and J ends lost 4 bases and 6 bases, in that order; junction bases with no gene match: 6. This CDR3 comprises 14 residues. CDR1 SGHTA and CDR2 FQGNSA come from the germline V gene. The CDR3 protein is CASSSSGRAVEQYF. The CDR3 region has the DNA TGTGCCAGCAGCTCCAGCGGGAGGGCCGTCGAGCAGTACTTC.

The V call is TRBV30, the J call TRBJ2-7; TRBD2 matches at 13 bases. Per the germline V gene, CDR1 is GTSNPN and CDR2 is SVGIG (reference sequence). The CDR3 consists of 14 residues. J gave up 6 bases and V 4 bases, and 6 bases lay outside the gene matches. CDR3 nucleotide sequence: TGTGCCTGGACCAAGGGACTAGCGGGGACCGAGCAGTACTTC. It translates to CAWTKGLAGTEQYF.

The rearrangement uses TRBV14 and TRBJ2-1; TRBD1 matches 7 bases. The CDR3 is 14 amino acids. The V gene end was trimmed by 0 bases and the J gene end by 8 bases; junction bases not matched to a gene: 4. The germline V gene has CDR1 SGHDN and CDR2 FVKESK. In nucleotides, the CDR3 is TGTGCCAGCAGCCAAGAGACAGGGAAATATGAGCAGTTCTTC. This codes for CASSQETGKYEQFF.

The J gene is TRBJ1-2, the V gene TRBV2; maybe TRBD1 (5 bases). Per the germline V gene, CDR1 is SNHLY and CDR2 is FYNNEI. The CDR3 extends over 14 amino acids. V was clipped by 4 bases and J by 5 bases, with 14 bases between them. CDR3 protein: CASSGHRTDYGYTF. The CDR3 nucleotides are TGTGCCAGCAGTGGACACAGGACCGATTATGGCTACACCTTC.

This chain links TRBV7-2 with TRBJ2-6; tentatively, D is TRBD1 or TRBD2 (5 bases each). Germline values: CDR1 SGHTA, CDR2 FQGNSA. The CDR3 runs to 17 residues. Trimming stripped 6 bases from V and 3 bases from J, with 18 bases between. CDR3 in DNA: TGTGCCAGCAGACCGAATGGGGGTTCTGTTGGGGCCAACGTCCTGACTTTC. It codes for CASRPNGGSVGANVLTF.

This chain connects TRBV20-1 to TRBJ2-7, with a possible D match to TRBD2 (5 bases). This CDR3 contains 15 residues. Germline assignment: CDR1 DFQATT and CDR2 SNEGSKA (reference sequence). V dropped 1 base and J dropped 1 base, with 14 bases sitting between them. CDR3 residues: CSARVWRTRSYEQYF. In nucleotides, the CDR3 is TGCAGTGCTAGAGTTTGGAGGACCCGATCCTACGAGCAGTACTTC.

This clonotype occurred many times. The chain carries TRBV12-3 or TRBV12-4 and TRBJ1-1, with 10 bases that match TRBD1. The CDR3 length is 15 residues. V lost 6 bases to trimming and J lost 1 base; unmatched junction nucleotides: 5. The CDR3 here is CASSKRTGGNTEAFF. The CDR3 bases are TGTGCCAGCAGCAAAAGGACAGGGGGGAACACTGAAGCTTTCTTT.

There are many counts of this clonotype. The V call is TRBV29-1, the J call TRBJ2-7; no firm D call. V was shortened by 4 bases and J by 1 base, with 8 bases between the two germline ends. CDR1 SQVTM and CDR2 ANQGSEA come from the germline V gene. CDR3 size: 12 residues. In DNA form, the CDR3 reads TGCAGCGTTGGACCCGGGTCCTACGAGCAGTACTTC. Translated: CSVGPGSYEQYF.

This chain joins TRBV15 and TRBJ1-6, with D possibly matching TRBD1 (5 bases). The CDR3 is 15 residues long. V lost 4 bases and J 6 bases, leaving 13 bases between the germline ends. The germline gives CDR1 LNHNV, CDR2 YYDKDF (reference sequence). The CDR3: CATSTDRRGNSPLHF. The CDR3 region has the DNA TGTGCCACCAGCACGGATCGGAGGGGTAATTCACCCCTCCACTTT.

In its sample, this clonotype was seen a few times. The V gene is TRBV28, the J gene TRBJ2-3; 7 nucleotides agree with TRBD1. Trimming took 5 bases from V and 2 from J; bases not matched to a gene: 7. Germline V gives CDR1 MDHEN, CDR2 SYDVKM. This CDR3 has 15 amino acids. CDR3 residues: CASSGGQTYTDTQYF. The CDR3, as DNA: TGTGCCAGCAGTGGGGGACAGACTTACACAGATACGCAGTATTTT. Complete variable domain (other parts from reference TRBV28 and TRBJ2-3): DVKVTQSSRYLVKRTGEKVFLECVQDMDHENMFWYRQDPGLGLRLIYFSYDVKMKEKGDIPEGYSVSREKKERFSLILESASTNQTSMYLCASSGGQTYTDTQYFGPGTRLTVL.

The chain is built from TRBV3-1 and TRBJ2-1; tentatively, D is TRBD1 (6 bases). Germline V gives CDR1 LGHDT, CDR2 YNNKEL (reference sequence). V was cut by 3 bases and J by 15 bases, with 21 bases left in between. This CDR3 comprises 14 residues. The CDR3 DNA follows: TGTGCCAGCAGCCAGGACACAGGGCCCTATCTCGCGTTCTTC. Translation gives CASSQDTGPYLAFF.

This clonotype was found many times. The chain recombines TRBV5-1 with TRBJ2-3; TRBD1 might be the D (5 bases). The ends were cut back, 5 bases at V and 6 bases at J, with 10 bases in the middle. This CDR3 has 12 residues. CDR1 and CDR2 (germline): SGHRS, YFSETQ. The CDR3 nucleotides are TGCGCCAGCAGATCAGGGTTGGATACGCAGTATTTT. Its protein is CASRSGLDTQYF.

The table lists this clonotype with a few counts. The chain links TRBV29-1 to TRBJ2-7; D might be TRBD2 (5 bases). The CDR3 runs 12 residues. CDR1 and CDR2 (germline): SQVTM, ANQGSEA. The V end was cut by 6 bases, the J end by 7 bases, with 16 bases between. The CDR3 loop is CSVEWGSGEQYF. The CDR3 nucleotides are TGCAGCGTGGAATGGGGTTCGGGAGAGCAGTACTTC.

The chain links TRBV5-1 to TRBJ2-3; perhaps TRBD2 as D (5 bases). Germline assignment: CDR1 SGHRS and CDR2 YFSETQ. The CDR3 totals 13 residues. Trimming removed 9 bases from V and 7 bases from J, with 18 bases in between. CDR3 sequence (DNA): TGCGCCACCGGACTCACACTAGGGAATACGCAGTATTTT. This encodes CATGLTLGNTQYF.

This clonotype occurred a few times. The chain joins TRBV9 to TRBJ2-7; 7 bases are a match to TRBD2. This CDR3 region has 15 residues. With 4 bases clipped from V and 1 base from J, the junction kept 8 bases outside the gene matches. CDR1 is SGDLS and CDR2 is YYNGEE in the germline V gene. This chain's CDR3 is CASSPSAGVSYEQYF. The CDR3, as DNA: TGTGCCAGCAGCCCGTCGGCGGGGGTGTCCTACGAGCAGTACTTC.

This sequence joins TRBV20-1 and TRBJ2-2; 10 nucleotides match TRBD1. Per the germline V gene, CDR1 is DFQATT and CDR2 is SNEGSKA (reference sequence). J lost 5 bases, V lost 6 bases, and 9 bases had no gene match. The CDR3 extends over 15 amino acids. CDR3 DNA: TGCAGTGCCCCAAGGGACAGGGGTAAAACCGGGGAGCTGTTTTTT. This encodes CSAPRDRGKTGELFF.

For the CDR3, the DNA is TGTGCCAGCAGCGCCATTACGCCCCCGAGCTCCTACAATGAGCAGTTCTTC. Its translation: CASSAITPPSSYNEQFF. V is TRBV27 and J is TRBJ2-1; D call uncertain. In germline, CDR1 is MNHEY, CDR2 SMNVEV (reference sequence). The length of the CDR3 is 17 residues. Trimming cost V 6 bases and J 0 bases, with 18 bases left between them.

Regarding this clonotype: Sequence at one end of the junction differs from germline and may be a read error. The chain links TRBV2 to TRBJ2-1, with D tentatively TRBD2 (5 bases). CDR1 SNHLY and CDR2 FYNNEI come from the germline V gene. The CDR3 runs to 10 residues. In DNA form, the CDR3 reads TGTGCCAGCAGAGAACACACTAGTGTCTTC. Its protein product is CASREHTSVF. Full variable domain (missing parts from reference TRBV2 and TRBJ2-1): EPEVTQTPSHQVTQMGQEVILRCVPISNHLYFYWYRQILGQKVEFLVSFYNNEISEKSEIFDDQFSVERPDGSNFTLKIRSTKLEDSAMYFCASREHTSVFGPGTRLTVL.

With respect to this clonotype: This could be a read error, since a much larger clone is one nucleotide away. The chain couples TRBV20-1 to TRBJ2-7, with TRBD2 matching 7 bases. CDR3 size: 14 residues. The germline V gene has CDR1 DFQATT and CDR2 SNEGSKA (reference sequence). The CDR3 nucleotides read TGCAGTGCTAAGGCCCAGCGGGAAGGCTACAAGCAGTACTTC. It encodes CSAKAQREGYKQYF.

Many counts were recorded for this clonotype. The V gene is TRBV14, the J gene TRBJ2-7; possible D gene TRBD1, 6 bases. Germline CDR1 SGHDN, CDR2 FVKESK. The V gene lost 2 bases and the J gene lost 2 bases, with 10 bases spanning the gap. The CDR3 sequence is 14 residues long. The DNA of the CDR3 is TGTGCCAGCAGCCAACCGGGACAAACCTACGAGCAGTACTTC. Amino acids: CASSQPGQTYEQYF.

Only a few counts were recorded for this clonotype. The chain uses TRBV18 and TRBJ2-1; TRBD1 matches 10 bases. The CDR3 runs to 16 residues. Germline V gene sequence: CDR1 KGHSH, CDR2 LQKENI. V was pared by 6 bases and J by 2 bases, with 7 bases of the junction left unmatched. The CDR3 spells CASSLRTGGTYNEQFF. CDR3 sequence (DNA): TGTGCCAGCTCCCTCAGGACAGGGGGGACCTACAATGAGCAGTTCTTC.

This clonotype was counted between two and nine times. This chain uses TRBV28 with TRBJ1-6; D is perhaps TRBD1 (5 bases). Germline CDR1 MDHEN, CDR2 SYDVKM. Trimming removed 5 bases from V and 9 bases from J, with 20 bases in between. This CDR3 is 16 amino acids long. The CDR3 DNA reads TGTGCCAGCAGTATACCGCCCGGGGGACGTGTTTCACCCCTCCACTTT. This encodes CASSIPPGGRVSPLHF.

The sample holds a few counts of this clonotype. V is TRBV20-1 and J is TRBJ2-1; D is possibly TRBD2 (6 bases). The CDR3 runs to 13 residues. CDR1 is DFQATT, CDR2 SNEGSKA, per germline (reference sequence). V gave up 3 bases and J gave up 5 bases, with 11 bases separating them. For the CDR3, the DNA is TGCAGTGCTAGTAGACTAGTGAACAATGAGCAGTTCTTC. Residues: CSASRLVNNEQFF.